This is a list of T cell receptor beta chains from one sample in a study of shared clonotypes between healthy human individuals. Data came from immunoSEQ multiplex PCR; TCRdb stores just in-frame clones and leaves some out. The sample lists millions of clones; 85% to 95% were seen once. The sample comprised naive CD4+ T cells sorted from blood. The receptors derive from a young man in good health. Both conserved end residues are part of each CDR3. D genes are given only for firm matches. Clone size, where shown, is once, few, many, or a class for clones that have expanded.

V gene	D gene	clone size	J gene	CDR3 DNA	CDR3 protein
TRBV6-5	.	.	TRBJ2-7	TGTGCCAGCAGTTACCACACACGGAGCTCCTACGAGCAGTACTTC	CASSYHTRSSYEQYF
TRBV6-1	.	.	TRBJ2-5	TGTGCCAGCAGTGAGAGCTGGGAGACCCAGTACTTC	CASSESWETQYF
TRBV5-1	.	.	TRBJ2-7	TGCGCCAGCAGCCGCCAGCCCCCGGACAATTTCGGCTTCGAGCAGTACTTC	CASSRQPPDNFGFEQYF
TRBV6-1	TRBD2	.	TRBJ2-7	TGTGCCAGCAGTGAGACTAGCGGGGGTTTCACGCAGTACTTC	CASSETSGGFTQYF
TRBV28	.	.	TRBJ2-2	TGTGCCAGCACTTCCGGGACTCTAGGGGCCGGGGAGCTGTTTTTT	CASTSGTLGAGELFF
TRBV30	TRBD2	.	TRBJ2-3	TGTGCCTTTGCTAGCGGGAGGCTCACAGATACGCAGTATTTT	CAFASGRLTDTQYF
TRBV4-1	.	.	TRBJ1-6	TGCGCCAGCAGCCAAGTCGCGGGCTACAATTCACCCCTCCACTTT	CASSQVAGYNSPLHF
TRBV30	TRBD2	.	TRBJ2-1	TGTGCCTGGAGTGTACAGACTAGCGTCTCCTACAATGAGCAGTTCTTC	CAWSVQTSVSYNEQFF
TRBV11-3	.	once	TRBJ1-6	TGTGCCAGCAGCTCTGGGGGTTCACCCCTCCACTTT	CASSSGGSPLHF
TRBV10-1	.	.	TRBJ2-3	TGCGCCAGGGGGCTGGGGGCAGATACGCAGTATTTT	CARGLGADTQYF
TRBV28	TRBD2	.	TRBJ2-1	TGTGCCAGCCCCCCCGGGGGGGCCGATTTTTACAATGAGCAGTTCTTC	CASPPGGADFYNEQFF
TRBV10-1	.	.	TRBJ1-1	TGCGCCAGCAGTGAGTCGAAGGCCAACACTGAAGCTTTCTTT	CASSESKANTEAFF
TRBV18	TRBD1	.	TRBJ1-1	TGTGCCAGCTCACCACAGACAGGGGGCTCGATCACTGAAGCTTTCTTT	CASSPQTGGSITEAFF
TRBV6-6	.	.	TRBJ1-4	TGTGCCAGCAGGCTGGGTCCCGCTAATGAAAAACTGTTTTTT	CASRLGPANEKLFF
TRBV19	.	.	TRBJ2-2	TGTGCCAGTAGTATCGTTGGGGAGCTGTTTTTT	CASSIVGELFF
TRBV6-6	.	.	TRBJ2-7	TGTGCCAGCAGGGAGACAGTAGGCGTACCGCAGTACTTC	CASRETVGVPQYF
TRBV5-1	.	.	TRBJ1-1	TGCGCCAGCAGCCATAACACTGAAGCTTTCTTT	CASSHNTEAFF
TRBV18	.	.	TRBJ1-5	TGTGCCAGCTCACCGCAGTTTAAGGATCAGCCCCAGCATTTT	CASSPQFKDQPQHF
TRBV14	TRBD2	.	TRBJ2-5	TGTGCCAGCCGGGTAGCGGGAGGGCCCCAAGAGACCCAGTACTTC	CASRVAGGPQETQYF
TRBV6-5	.	once	TRBJ1-6	TGTGCCAGCAGTCGGGGGTCGTCACCCCTCCACTTT	CASSRGSSPLHF
TRBV6-5	.	.	TRBJ1-6	TGTGCCAGCAGTTTAGGGGACAATTCACCCCTCCACTTT	CASSLGDNSPLHF
TRBV4-1	.	once	TRBJ1-3	TGCGCCAGCAGCCAAGGACAGAATGGAAACACCATATATTTT	CASSQGQNGNTIYF
TRBV10-3	TRBD1	.	TRBJ1-1	TGTGCCATCAGTGAAACAGGGGGGACTGAAGCTTTCTTT	CAISETGGTEAFF
TRBV30	.	.	TRBJ1-1	TGTGCCTGGAGAGCAGGGTTCCGCACTGAAGCTTTCTTT	CAWRAGFRTEAFF
TRBV18	TRBD1	.	TRBJ2-7	TGTGCCAGCTCACTATTGGACAGGGGGCTCTACGAGCAGTACTTC	CASSLLDRGLYEQYF
TRBV10-2	.	.	TRBJ2-3	TGCGCCAGCAGTGAGTCAGGGACCCCTCAGTATTTT	CASSESGTPQYF
TRBV10-1	.	.	TRBJ2-5	TGCGCCAGCAGCCAGACCCGTGGGGAGACCCAGTACTTC	CASSQTRGETQYF
TRBV30	.	.	TRBJ2-7	TGTGCCTGGAGTAGGGGGGGAGCCTACGAGCAGTACTTC	CAWSRGGAYEQYF
TRBV7-9	TRBD1	.	TRBJ1-1	TGTGCCAGCAGCCTCGCCGGGACAGGGGGCCGAGCTTTCTTT	CASSLAGTGGRAFF
TRBV6-5	TRBD2	.	TRBJ2-3	TGTGCCAGCAGTTACGAATTAGCGGGGACAGATACGCAGTATTTT	CASSYELAGTDTQYF
TRBV10-2	.	.	TRBJ2-3	TGCGCCAGCAGTGAGTTTTCCACCCTCTTAGCAGATACGCAGTATTTT	CASSEFSTLLADTQYF
TRBV18	.	.	TRBJ1-4	TGTGCCAGCTCACTAAACCAGGCTGAGGGGGAAAAACTGTTTTTT	CASSLNQAEGEKLFF
TRBV5-8	.	.	TRBJ2-5	TGTGCCAGCAGCTTGGGGCAGCCAAATACCCAGTACTTC	CASSLGQPNTQYF
TRBV5-1	TRBD2	.	TRBJ2-3	TGCGCCAGCAGCTTGGGCTCGGGACTAGCTACAGATACGCAGTATTTT	CASSLGSGLATDTQYF
TRBV27	TRBD1	many	TRBJ2-7	TGTGCCAGCAGCGATGACAGGGCAGGCGAGCAGTACTTC	CASSDDRAGEQYF
TRBV21-1	.	.	TRBJ2-7	TGTGCCAGCAGCAAAAGGGGGGTTGGGGACGAGCAGTACTTC	CASSKRGVGDEQYF
TRBV7-2	.	.	TRBJ1-1	TGTGCCAGCAGCTTAGTAAGGGGGGAATACACTGAAGCTTTCTTT	CASSLVRGEYTEAFF
TRBV20-1	.	.	TRBJ1-1	TGCAGTGCTAGACGCGCGGAAGCTTTCTTT	CSARRAEAFF
TRBV9	TRBD2	many	TRBJ2-7	TGTGCCAGCAGCGCAGGGACTAGCGCAGTTTACGAGCAGTACTTC	CASSAGTSAVYEQYF
TRBV30	.	.	TRBJ2-2	TGTGCCTGGAGTGGGGCACCCATCACCGGGGAGCTGTTTTTT	CAWSGAPITGELFF
TRBV12-5	.	few	TRBJ1-2	TGTGCTAGTGGTTTGGTCTCCGCCAATGCAGGGGTCTATGGCTACACCTTC	CASGLVSANAGVYGYTF
TRBV10-1	.	once	TRBJ2-5	TGCGCCAGCAGTGAGTCTTATTCGACCCAAGAGACCCAGTACTTC	CASSESYSTQETQYF
TRBV6-6	.	once	TRBJ2-7	TGTGCCAGCAGTTACTCGAGGCAGGGGTTGGGAGAGCAGTACTTC	CASSYSRQGLGEQYF
TRBV27	TRBD1	.	TRBJ1-5	TGTGCCAGCAGTACCGGGACAGGGGGCTCGAAGCCCCAGCATTTT	CASSTGTGGSKPQHF
TRBV9	.	.	TRBJ1-4	TGTGCCAGCAGCGTATCAACGCATACTAATGAAAAACTGTTTTTT	CASSVSTHTNEKLFF
TRBV30	.	once	TRBJ1-4	TGTGCCTTCACCCTAGGGGGGGGTGCTGAAAAACTGTTTTTT	CAFTLGGGAEKLFF
TRBV5-5	TRBD1	.	TRBJ2-5	TGTGCCAGCAGCTTACAATGGGCAGGGGGACAAGAGACCCAGTACTTC	CASSLQWAGGQETQYF
TRBV11-2	.	.	TRBJ2-1	TGTGCCAGCAGCCTTCGACTAGGTGAGCAGTTCTTC	CASSLRLGEQFF
TRBV6-6	TRBD2	.	TRBJ2-1	TGTGCCAGCAGTTACGGGACTACCAACAATGAGCAGTTCTTC	CASSYGTTNNEQFF
TRBV21-1	.	.	TRBJ1-6	TGTGCCAGCAGCAAAGAAAAGAGCTCCTATAATTCACCCCTCCACTTT	CASSKEKSSYNSPLHF
TRBV6-1	TRBD1	.	TRBJ1-5	TGTGCCAGCAGCAGGGACAGGGGTCGCAATCAGCCCCAGCATTTT	CASSRDRGRNQPQHF
TRBV7-2	.	few	TRBJ1-5	TGTGCCAGCAGCTTACGACAGAATCAGCCCCAGCATTTT	CASSLRQNQPQHF
TRBV19	TRBD1	.	TRBJ2-5	TGTGCCAGTAGTTTGGGACAGGGTGAGACCCAGTACTTC	CASSLGQGETQYF